The sequence of this T cell receptor (beta chain) was determined in a study of T-cell reconstitution after alpha-beta-depleted transplantation in children. Germline-derived CDR1 and CDR2 are MNHEY and SVGEGT. The CDR3 covers 16 residues. Trimming removed 0 bases from V and 9 bases from J; junction bases left unmatched: 10. Unique molecular identifiers featured in how the TCRbeta library was prepared. MiXCR, applied by TCRdb to the PCR reads, yields one record per CDR3 protein. The repertoire holds around 200,000 distinct CDR3 sequences, with under 20% as singletons. Material: PBMCs, mostly from graft donor cells, obtained 360 days after TCRalphabeta/CD19-depleted stem cell transplant. This clonotype was obtained from a male patient aged 2 to 10 who had a stem cell transplant for acute lymphoblastic leukemia, so the T cells may come from the graft donor. V and J are TRBV6-2 or TRBV6-3 and TRBJ2-1; 8 nucleotides agree with TRBD2. The CDR3 reads CASSYSLGLVVSEQFF. The CDR3 DNA is TGTGCCAGCAGTTACTCGTTGGGACTAGTAGTTAGTGAGCAGTTCTTC.